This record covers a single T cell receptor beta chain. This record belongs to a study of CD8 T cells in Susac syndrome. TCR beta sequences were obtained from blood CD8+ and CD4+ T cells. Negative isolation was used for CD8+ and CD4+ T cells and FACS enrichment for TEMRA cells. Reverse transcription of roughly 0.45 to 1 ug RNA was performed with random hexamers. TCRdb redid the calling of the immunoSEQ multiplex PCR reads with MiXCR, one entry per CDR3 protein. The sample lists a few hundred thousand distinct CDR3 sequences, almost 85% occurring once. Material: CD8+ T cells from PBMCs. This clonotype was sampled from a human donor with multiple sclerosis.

The CDR3 reads CAISEAGVDTQYF. The CDR3 nucleotides are TGTGCCATCAGTGAGGCAGGGGTAGATACGCAGTATTTT. J is TRBJ2-3 and V is TRBV10-3; tentatively, D is TRBD1 (6 bases). Looked up from germline, CDR1 is ENHRY and CDR2 is SYGVKD. V lost 2 bases and J lost 5, with 8 bases in between. This CDR3 comprises 13 residues.